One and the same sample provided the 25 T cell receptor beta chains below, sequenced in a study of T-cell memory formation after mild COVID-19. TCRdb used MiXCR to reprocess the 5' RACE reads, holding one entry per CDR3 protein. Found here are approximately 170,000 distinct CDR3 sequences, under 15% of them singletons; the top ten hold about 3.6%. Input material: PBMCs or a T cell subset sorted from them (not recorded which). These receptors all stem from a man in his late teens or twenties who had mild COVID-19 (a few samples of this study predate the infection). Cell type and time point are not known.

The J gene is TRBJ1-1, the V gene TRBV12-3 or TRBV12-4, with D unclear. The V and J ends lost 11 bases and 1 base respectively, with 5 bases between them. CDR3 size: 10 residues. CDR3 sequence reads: CASKNTEAFF. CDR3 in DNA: TGTGCCTCAAAGAACACTGAAGCTTTCTTT.

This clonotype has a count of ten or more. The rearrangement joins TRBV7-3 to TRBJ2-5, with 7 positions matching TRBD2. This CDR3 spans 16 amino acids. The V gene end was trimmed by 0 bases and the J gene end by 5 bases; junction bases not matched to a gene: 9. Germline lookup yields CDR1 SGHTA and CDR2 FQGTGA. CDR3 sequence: CASSLTGGSSRETQYF. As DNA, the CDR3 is TGTGCCAGCAGCTTAACCGGGGGGAGTTCTCGGGAGACCCAGTACTTC.

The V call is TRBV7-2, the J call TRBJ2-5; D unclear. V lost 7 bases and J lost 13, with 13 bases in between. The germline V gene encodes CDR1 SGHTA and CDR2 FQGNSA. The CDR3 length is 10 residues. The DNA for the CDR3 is TGTGCCAGCACCCCCCTGCCCCGGTACTTC. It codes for CASTPLPRYF.

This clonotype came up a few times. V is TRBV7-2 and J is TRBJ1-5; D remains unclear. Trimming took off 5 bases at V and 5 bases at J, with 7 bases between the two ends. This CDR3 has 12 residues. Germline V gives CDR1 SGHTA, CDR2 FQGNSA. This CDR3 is CASSVGDQPQHF. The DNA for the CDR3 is TGTGCCAGCAGCGTCGGGGATCAGCCCCAGCATTTT.

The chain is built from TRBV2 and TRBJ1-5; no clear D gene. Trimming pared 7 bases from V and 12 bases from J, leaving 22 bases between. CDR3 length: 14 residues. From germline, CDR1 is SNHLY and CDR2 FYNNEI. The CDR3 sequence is CASMSGITAGFQHF. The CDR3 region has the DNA TGTGCCAGCATGAGTGGAATAACTGCTGGCTTCCAGCATTTT.

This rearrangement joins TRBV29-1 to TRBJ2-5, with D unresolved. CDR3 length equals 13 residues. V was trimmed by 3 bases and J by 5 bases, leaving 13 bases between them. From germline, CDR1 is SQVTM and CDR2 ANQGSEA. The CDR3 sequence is CSVEPLSGETQYF. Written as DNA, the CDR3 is TGCAGCGTTGAGCCGCTAAGTGGGGAGACCCAGTACTTC.

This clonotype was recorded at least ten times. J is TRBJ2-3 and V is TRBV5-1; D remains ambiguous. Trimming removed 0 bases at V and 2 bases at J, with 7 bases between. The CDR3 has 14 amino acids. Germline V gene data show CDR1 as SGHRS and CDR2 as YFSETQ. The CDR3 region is CASSLGSFTDTQYF. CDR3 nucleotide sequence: TGCGCCAGCAGCTTGGGATCATTCACAGATACGCAGTATTTT.

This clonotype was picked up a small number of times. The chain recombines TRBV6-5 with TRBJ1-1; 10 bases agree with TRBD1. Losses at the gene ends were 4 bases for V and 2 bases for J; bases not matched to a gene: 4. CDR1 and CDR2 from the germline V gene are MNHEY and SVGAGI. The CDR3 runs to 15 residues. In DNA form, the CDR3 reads TGTGCCAGCAGTTCGGACAGGGGGTACAACACTGAAGCTTTCTTT. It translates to CASSSDRGYNTEAFF.

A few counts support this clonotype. CDR3 sequence: CASSQAALAESEKLFF. The CDR3 nucleotides are TGTGCCAGCAGCCAAGCGGCCCTGGCGGAGAGTGAAAAACTGTTTTTT. The chain joins TRBV4-2 to TRBJ1-4; D not certain. The CDR3 has 16 residues. From germline, CDR1 is LGHNA and CDR2 YNFKEQ. V lost 1 base and J 7 bases, leaving 16 bases between the germline ends.

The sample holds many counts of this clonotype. The CDR3 loop is CASSLATGSRETQYF. CDR3 nucleotides: TGTGCCAGCAGCTTAGCGACAGGGTCTAGGGAGACCCAGTACTTC. The rearrangement joins TRBV7-2 to TRBJ2-5; 7 bases are a match to TRBD1. The germline V gene encodes CDR1 SGHTA and CDR2 FQGNSA. This CDR3 is 15 amino acids long. The V gene end was trimmed by 0 bases and the J gene end by 5 bases; junction bases not matched to a gene: 6.

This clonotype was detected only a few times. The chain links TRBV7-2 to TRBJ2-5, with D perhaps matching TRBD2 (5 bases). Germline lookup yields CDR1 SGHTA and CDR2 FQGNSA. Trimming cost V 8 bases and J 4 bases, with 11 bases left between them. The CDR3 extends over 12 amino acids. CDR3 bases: TGTGCCAGCTGCCCCGCGGGAGAGACCCAGTACTTC. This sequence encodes CASCPAGETQYF.

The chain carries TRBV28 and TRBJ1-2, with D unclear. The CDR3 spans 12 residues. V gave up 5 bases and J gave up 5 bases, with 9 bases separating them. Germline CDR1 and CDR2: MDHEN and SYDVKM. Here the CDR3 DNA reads TGTGCCAGCAGTCCCGACTTGTATGGCTACACCTTC. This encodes CASSPDLYGYTF.

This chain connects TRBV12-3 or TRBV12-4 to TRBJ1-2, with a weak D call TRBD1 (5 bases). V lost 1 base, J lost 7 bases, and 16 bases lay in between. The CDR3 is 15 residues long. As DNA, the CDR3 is TGTGCCAGCAGTTTAGGTCTCGGGGGACCGCGTGGCTACACCTTC. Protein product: CASSLGLGGPRGYTF.

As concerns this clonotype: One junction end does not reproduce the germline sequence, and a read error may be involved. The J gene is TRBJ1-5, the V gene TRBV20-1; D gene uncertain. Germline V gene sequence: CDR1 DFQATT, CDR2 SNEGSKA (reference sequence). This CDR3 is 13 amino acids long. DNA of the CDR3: TGCAGTGCTAGGAAACAGATCAATCAGACCCAGCATTTT. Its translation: CSARKQINQTQHF.

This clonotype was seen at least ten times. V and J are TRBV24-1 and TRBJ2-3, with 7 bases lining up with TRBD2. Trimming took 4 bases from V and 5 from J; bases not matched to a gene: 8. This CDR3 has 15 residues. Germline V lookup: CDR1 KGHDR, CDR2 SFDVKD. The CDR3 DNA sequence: TGTGCCACCAGTGACACGCGGGGGTACGGAGATACGCAGTATTTT. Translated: CATSDTRGYGDTQYF.

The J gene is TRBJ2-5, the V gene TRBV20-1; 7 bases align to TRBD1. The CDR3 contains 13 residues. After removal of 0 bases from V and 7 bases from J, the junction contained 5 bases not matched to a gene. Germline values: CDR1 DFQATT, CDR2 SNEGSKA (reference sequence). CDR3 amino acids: CSARDRDSRTQYF. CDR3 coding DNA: TGCAGTGCTAGAGACCGGGACAGTAGGACCCAGTACTTC.

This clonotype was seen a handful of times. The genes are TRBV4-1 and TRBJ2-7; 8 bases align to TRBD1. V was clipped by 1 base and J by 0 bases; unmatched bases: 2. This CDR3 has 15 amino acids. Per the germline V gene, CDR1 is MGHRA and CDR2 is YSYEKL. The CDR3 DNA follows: TGCGCCAGCAGCCAAGGACAGGGGTACTCCTACGAGCAGTACTTC. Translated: CASSQGQGYSYEQYF.

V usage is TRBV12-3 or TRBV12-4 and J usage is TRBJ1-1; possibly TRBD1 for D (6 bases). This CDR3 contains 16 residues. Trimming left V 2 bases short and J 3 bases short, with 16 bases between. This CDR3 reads CASSLRGRGLDTEAFF. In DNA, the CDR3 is TGTGCCAGCAGTTTAAGGGGCAGGGGCTTAGACACTGAAGCTTTCTTT.

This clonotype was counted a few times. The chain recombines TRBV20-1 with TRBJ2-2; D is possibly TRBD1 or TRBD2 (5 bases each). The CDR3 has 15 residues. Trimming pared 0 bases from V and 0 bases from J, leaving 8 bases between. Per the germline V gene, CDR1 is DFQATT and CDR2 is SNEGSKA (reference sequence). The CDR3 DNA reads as TGCAGTGCTAGAGATCCGGGGCCGAACACCGGGGAGCTGTTTTTT. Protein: CSARDPGPNTGELFF.

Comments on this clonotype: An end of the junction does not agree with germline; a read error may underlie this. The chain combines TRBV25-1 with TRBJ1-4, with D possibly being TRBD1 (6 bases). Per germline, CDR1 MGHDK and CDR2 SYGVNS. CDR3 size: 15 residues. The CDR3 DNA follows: TGTGCCAGCAGCGAATCGGGCAGGGGCGGTGAAAAACTGTTTTTT. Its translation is CASSESGRGGEKLFF.

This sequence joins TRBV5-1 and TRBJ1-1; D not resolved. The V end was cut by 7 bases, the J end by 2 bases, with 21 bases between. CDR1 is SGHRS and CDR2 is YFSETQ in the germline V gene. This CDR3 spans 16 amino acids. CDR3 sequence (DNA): TGCGCCAGCCACACGACTACCTCGGGCCCAAACACTGAAGCTTTCTTT. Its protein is CASHTTTSGPNTEAFF.

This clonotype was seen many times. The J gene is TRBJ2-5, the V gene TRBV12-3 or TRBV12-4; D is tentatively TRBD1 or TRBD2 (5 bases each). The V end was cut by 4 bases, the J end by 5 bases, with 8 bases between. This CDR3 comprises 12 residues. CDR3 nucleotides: TGTGCCAGCAGTTCGAGGGGTGAGACCCAGTACTTC. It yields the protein CASSSRGETQYF.

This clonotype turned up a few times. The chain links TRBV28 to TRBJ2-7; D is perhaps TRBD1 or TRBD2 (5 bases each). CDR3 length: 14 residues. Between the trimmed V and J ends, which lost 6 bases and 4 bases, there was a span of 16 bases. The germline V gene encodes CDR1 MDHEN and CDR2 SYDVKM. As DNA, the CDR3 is TGTGCCAGCAGACGGGACGGAGACTCTTACGAGCAGTACGTC. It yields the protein CASRRDGDSYEQYV.

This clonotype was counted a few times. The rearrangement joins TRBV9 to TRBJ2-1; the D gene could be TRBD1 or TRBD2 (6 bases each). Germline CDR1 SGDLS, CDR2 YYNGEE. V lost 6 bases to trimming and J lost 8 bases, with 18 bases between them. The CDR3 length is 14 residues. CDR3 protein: CASTTDPRGHEQFF. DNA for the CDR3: TGTGCCAGCACTACCGATCCACGGGGGCATGAGCAGTTCTTC.

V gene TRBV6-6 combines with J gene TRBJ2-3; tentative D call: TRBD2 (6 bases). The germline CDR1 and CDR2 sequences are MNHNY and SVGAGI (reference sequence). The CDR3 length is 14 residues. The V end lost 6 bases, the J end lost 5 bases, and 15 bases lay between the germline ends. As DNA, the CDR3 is TGTGCCAGCAGCCCCAGGGACTTCAGAGATACGCAGTATTTT. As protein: CASSPRDFRDTQYF.